A selection of T cell receptor beta chains follows, all from one sample in a study of cytotoxic CD8 clonotypes in ibrutinib-treated CLL. Profiling relied on immunoSEQ multiplex PCR, and the TCRdb table lists in-frame clones only, not all of them. This table holds 70,000 to 80,000 clones, 75% to 90% found once. The source was PBMCs, collected after 24 months of ibrutinib treatment. The origin of the receptors is a human donor with chronic lymphocytic leukemia. The CDR3 runs from the conserved cysteine through the conserved F or W. The D gene is left open where the match is weak. Size is stated for part of the rows, as once, few or many counts, or as a class when the clone is expanded.

TRBV15	TRBJ2-1	-	-	TGTGCCACCAGCAGAGATTTCGTTGAGCAGTTCTTC	CATSRDFVEQFF
TRBV18	TRBJ2-5	-	-	TGTGCCAGCTCACCTACCGGGACGAAGCAAGAGACCCAGTACTTC	CASSPTGTKQETQYF
TRBV5-6	TRBJ1-4	-	TRBD1	TGTGCCAGCAGCACGGGACAGTGGGGTGAAAAACTGTTTTTT	CASSTGQWGEKLFF
TRBV5-1	TRBJ2-5	-	-	TGCGCCAGCAGCTCGCCTAAAACAGGTTTCCAAGAGACCCAGTACTTC	CASSSPKTGFQETQYF
TRBV7-6	TRBJ2-2	-	TRBD2	TGTGCCAGCAGCCTAGCGGGAGTAACGAACACCGGGGAGCTGTTTTTT	CASSLAGVTNTGELFF
TRBV7-9	TRBJ2-7	-	-	TGTGCCAGCAGCTTAGGCAGGGTTGGAAACGAGCAGTACTTC	CASSLGRVGNEQYF
TRBV4-1	TRBJ2-6	-	-	TGCGCCAGCAGCCAAAGTCAAGGGTCCGCCGGGGCCAACGTCCTGACTTTC	CASSQSQGSAGANVLTF
TRBV11-2	TRBJ2-3	once	-	TGTGCCAGCAGCTTAGTAGGGCAGACAGATACGCAGTATTTT	CASSLVGQTDTQYF
TRBV28	TRBJ1-5	-	TRBD1	TGTGCCAGCAGTTCTCGGGGACAGGCGGGTCAGCCCCAGCATTTT	CASSSRGQAGQPQHF
TRBV11-2	TRBJ2-1	-	TRBD2	TGTGCCAGCAGCTTAGGGGGCGTGGGAGGGTATGAGCAGTTCTTC	CASSLGGVGGYEQFF
TRBV19	TRBJ2-5	-	-	TGTGCCAGTAGCCCCACTGGGCAGGGCGCGGCGACCCAGTACTTC	CASSPTGQGAATQYF
TRBV6-1	TRBJ2-1	few	TRBD2	TGTGCCAGCAGTGTACCTAGCGGGAGGGCCCGCAATGAGCAGTTCTTC	CASSVPSGRARNEQFF
TRBV27	TRBJ2-1	-	TRBD2	TGTGCCAGCAAGCCTAGCGGGAGGTCCTCCTACAATGAGCAGTTCTTC	CASKPSGRSSYNEQFF
TRBV2	TRBJ2-5	-	TRBD2	TGTGCCAGCAGCGAAGGGCTCGGGACTAGCCAAGAGACCCAGTACTTC	CASSEGLGTSQETQYF
TRBV5-6	TRBJ2-2	-	-	TGTGCCAGCAGCTATGGGCCTAGCTTCACCGGGGAGCTGTTTTTT	CASSYGPSFTGELFF
TRBV6-1	TRBJ1-2	-	-	TGTGCCAGCAGTGAAGCCCTGGCAGGGATAGGCTACACCTTC	CASSEALAGIGYTF
TRBV28	TRBJ2-7	once	TRBD2	TGTGCCAGCAGAACCCGGACTAGCGGGAGCTCCTACGAGCAGCACTTC	CASRTRTSGSSYEQHF
TRBV2	TRBJ2-3	-	-	TGTGCCAGCAGTGAACCGGGAGTTGGCACAGATACGCAGTATTTT	CASSEPGVGTDTQYF
TRBV11-2	TRBJ2-2	-	TRBD2	TGTGCCAGCAGCTCTTTTACTAGCGGGAGAGGAGGAACCGGGGAGCTGTTTTTT	CASSSFTSGRGGTGELFF
TRBV11-2	TRBJ2-3	-	TRBD1	TGTGCCAGCAGATTAGGACAGGGGGTATCAGATACGCAGTATTTT	CASRLGQGVSDTQYF
TRBV6-1	TRBJ2-7	-	-	TGTGCCAGCAGTGAATGGGCAGGTACCTACGAGCAGTACTTC	CASSEWAGTYEQYF
TRBV6-5	TRBJ2-1	-	-	TGTGCCAGCAGTCCCCGGGACATCTACAATGAGCAGTTCTTC	CASSPRDIYNEQFF
TRBV28	TRBJ2-4	-	TRBD1	TGTGCCAGCAGTATCCGGACAGGGGGCCGTAACATTCAGTACTTC	CASSIRTGGRNIQYF
TRBV27	TRBJ2-3	-	-	TGTGCCAGCAGTTTATGGCCACGTCCCGTCACAGATACGCAGTATTTT	CASSLWPRPVTDTQYF
TRBV5-1	TRBJ1-1	-	-	TGCGCCAGCAGACGAGAGTCGGTCCCGAACACTGAAGCTTTCTTT	CASRRESVPNTEAFF
TRBV28	TRBJ2-7	-	-	TGTGCCAGCAGTTTATCAGCGGCCGCACACAATACCTACGAGCAGTACTTC	CASSLSAAAHNTYEQYF
TRBV10-1	TRBJ2-1	-	TRBD2	TGCGCCAGCAGTGCCACCGGACTAGCGGGAGGGCCAAATGAGCAGTTCTTC	CASSATGLAGGPNEQFF
TRBV5-1	TRBJ2-7	once	-	TGCGCCAGCAGCTTGGTTGGGGGATACGAGCAGTACTTC	CASSLVGGYEQYF
TRBV28	TRBJ1-5	-	TRBD1	TGTGCCAGCAGTACACCGACAGGGGGCGGTCAGCCCCAGCATTTT	CASSTPTGGGQPQHF
TRBV5-6	TRBJ2-7	-	TRBD2	TGTGCCAGCAGCTCGACTAGCGGGAGACTCCTCTACGAGCAGTACTTC	CASSSTSGRLLYEQYF
TRBV18	TRBJ2-3	-	-	TGTGCCAGCTCACCACCGGAATGGCGGAGCACAGATACGCAGTATTTT	CASSPPEWRSTDTQYF
TRBV5-1	TRBJ1-6	-	-	TGCGCCAGCAGCTTGGATACGGTTTCACCCCTCCACTTT	CASSLDTVSPLHF
TRBV29-1	TRBJ2-1	-	TRBD2	TGCAGCGTTGTAGGTTGGGGGTCCCTAGCGGCCAATGAGCAGTTCTTC	CSVVGWGSLAANEQFF
TRBV11-2	TRBJ2-5	once	-	TGTGCCAGCAGCCGATATAACAGGTTACAAGAGACCCAGTACTTC	CASSRYNRLQETQYF
TRBV5-1	TRBJ1-4	-	TRBD1	TGCGCCAGCAGCCTCCGGGACAGGTCTGAAAAACTGTTTTTT	CASSLRDRSEKLFF
TRBV10-3	TRBJ2-5	-	TRBD2	TGTGCCATCAGTGGGGGTGGGAGGGGCTCGGAGACCCAGTACTTC	CAISGGGRGSETQYF
TRBV27	TRBJ1-4	-	-	TGTGCCAGCGCGAGGGAAGGTAATGAAAAACTGTTTTTT	CASAREGNEKLFF
TRBV27	TRBJ2-2	few	TRBD2	TGTGCCAGCAGTCAGACTAGCGGGACCCTCACCGGGGAGCTGTTTTTT	CASSQTSGTLTGELFF
TRBV28	TRBJ2-7	-	-	TGTGCCAGCAGTTTACGAGGAAAGCAGTACTTC	CASSLRGKQYF
TRBV7-2	TRBJ2-2	-	TRBD1	TGTGCCAGCAGCTTACAGGGGGATAACGGGGAGCTGTTTTTT	CASSLQGDNGELFF